These 2 T cell receptor beta chains were sequenced from one sample in a study of blood T cell repertoires in COVID-19. Clones were read by immunoSEQ multiplex PCR, and TCRdb kept only the in-frame ones, dropping some. This sample has 200,000 to 250,000 clones, with roughly 84% found just once. The sequenced sample consisted of PBMCs or T cells enriched from blood (not recorded which). The receptors were sampled from a woman aged 40-49 years who had recovered from COVID-19.

The rearrangement uses TRBV5-5 and TRBJ1-1; D not certain. CDR3 length: 13 amino acids. V lost 5 bases, J lost 0 bases, and 8 bases lay in between. CDR1 is SGHKS and CDR2 is YYEKEE in the germline V gene (reference sequence). Here the CDR3 DNA reads TGTGCCAGCAGTTTCGGGATGAACACTGAAGCTTTCTTT. As protein: CASSFGMNTEAFF.

The chain combines TRBV11-2 with TRBJ1-3; a possible D gene is TRBD1 (5 bases). The CDR3 totals 14 residues. Trimming took 1 base from V and 2 from J, leaving 6 bases between them. Germline V gene data show CDR1 as SGHAT and CDR2 as FQNNGV. The CDR3 region is CASSLVGAGNTIYF. CDR3 nucleotide sequence: TGTGCCAGCAGCTTAGTAGGGGCTGGAAACACCATATATTTT.